Below, 4 T cell receptor beta chains from the same sample are listed, as sequenced in a study of vaccination and CD4 T cells after COVID-19. Oncomine TCR Beta short-read sequencing was applied to DNA from cultured CD4+ T cells. In TCRdb, the PCR reads were re-called with MiXCR into one record per CDR3 protein. This sample has over 15,000 distinct CDR3 sequences; roughly 58% occur once, and the top ten carry approximately 12%. Indicated treatment: roughly 10-day PBMC culture with coronavirus spike peptide pools or control peptides (ViraFEST assay). Their antigens are not known. The sample was CD4+ T cells from blood, cultured in vitro. The receptors shown here come from a human donor who had recovered from COVID-19.

This clonotype has just a few counts. This chain links TRBV15 with TRBJ1-6; 7 nucleotides align to TRBD1. The germline V gene has CDR1 LNHNV and CDR2 YYDKDF (reference sequence). The CDR3 runs 18 residues. Trimming removed 0 bases from V and 4 bases from J; junction bases left unmatched: 9. CDR3 sequence reads: CATSRDQGGSRYNSPLHF. Written as DNA, the CDR3 is TGTGCCACCAGCAGAGATCAGGGGGGCTCCCGGTATAATTCACCCCTCCACTTT. Together with reference TRBV15 and TRBJ1-6, the CDR3 gives the full variable domain: DAMVIQNPRYQVTQFGKPVTLSCSQTLNHNVMYWYQQKSSQAPKLLFHYYDKDFNNEADTPDNFQSRRPNTSFCFLDIRSPGLGDTAMYLCATSRDQGGSRYNSPLHFGNGTRLTVT.

The chain recombines TRBV3-1 with TRBJ2-5; 12 nucleotides match TRBD2. V lost 4 bases and J lost 9; bases outside the gene matches: 3. Germline V gives CDR1 LGHDT, CDR2 YNNKEL (reference sequence). The CDR3 extends over 13 amino acids. CDR3 in amino acids: CASSLGLAGPQYF. CDR3 in DNA: TGTGCCAGCAGCCTGGGACTAGCGGGTCCCCAGTACTTC.

The V gene is TRBV7-9, the J gene TRBJ2-5; TRBD2 aligns across 7 bases. Germline V lookup: CDR1 SEHNR, CDR2 FQNEAQ (reference sequence). This CDR3 is built from 15 residues. V gave up 1 base and J gave up 1 base; unmatched junction bases: 3. The chain's CDR3 is CASSLGRGVQETQYF. The CDR3 DNA follows: TGTGCCAGCAGCTTAGGACGGGGGGTCCAAGAGACCCAGTACTTC.

This sequence joins TRBV6-1 and TRBJ1-2; 8 bases are a match to TRBD1. The CDR3 length is 13 residues. Germline CDR1 MNHNS, CDR2 SASEGT. J was trimmed by 4 bases and V by 6 bases; bases with no gene match: 4. CDR3 in DNA: TGTGCCAGCAGGGGGACAGGAGGCTATGGCTACACCTTC. Its protein is CASRGTGGYGYTF.